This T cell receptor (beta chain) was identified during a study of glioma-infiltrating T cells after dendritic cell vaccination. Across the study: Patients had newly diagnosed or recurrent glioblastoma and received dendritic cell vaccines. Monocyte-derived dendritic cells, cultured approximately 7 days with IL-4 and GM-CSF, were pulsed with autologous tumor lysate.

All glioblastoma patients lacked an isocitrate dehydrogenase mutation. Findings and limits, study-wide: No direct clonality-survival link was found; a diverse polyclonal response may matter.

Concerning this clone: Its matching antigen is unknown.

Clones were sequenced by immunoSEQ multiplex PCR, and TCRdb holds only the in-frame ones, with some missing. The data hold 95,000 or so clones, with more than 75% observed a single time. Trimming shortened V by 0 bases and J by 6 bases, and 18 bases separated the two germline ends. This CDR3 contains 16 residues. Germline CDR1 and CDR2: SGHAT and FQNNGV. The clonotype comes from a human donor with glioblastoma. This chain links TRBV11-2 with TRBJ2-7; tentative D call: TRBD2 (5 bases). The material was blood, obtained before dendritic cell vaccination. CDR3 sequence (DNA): TGTGCCAGCAGCTTAGACCCCCCTAGATCCGCGGGCGAGCAGTACTTC. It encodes CASSLDPPRSAGEQYF.